A selection of T cell receptor beta chains follows, all from one sample in a study of identical twins. TCRdb reanalysed the 5' RACE reads using MiXCR and keeps one entry per CDR3 protein. This sample has approximately 300,000 distinct CDR3 sequences, with around 9.7% found just once. In addition, the sample was reused for a study of yellow fever vaccine responses in identical twins.

Input material: CD8+ T cells sorted from blood. These receptors were obtained from a young woman in good health. Both conserved end residues are part of each CDR3. Fields, in order: CDR3 protein, CDR3 DNA, D gene, V gene, J gene, clone size. The D gene is left open where the match is weak. Size tells how often a clone was seen (once, few, many) or the class of an expanded clone, and some rows leave it out.

cdr3_aa: CASSLGQGIRYEQYF
cdr3_nt: TGTGCCAGCAGCTTAGGACAGGGGATCCGCTACGAGCAGTACTTC
d_call: TRBD1
v_call: TRBV7-9
j_call: TRBJ2-7
clone_size: -

cdr3_aa: CASSQAGTSGYEQYF
cdr3_nt: TGCGCCAGCAGCCAAGCCGGGACTAGCGGATACGAGCAGTACTTC
d_call: TRBD2
v_call: TRBV4-1
j_call: TRBJ2-7
clone_size: many

cdr3_aa: CASTNGQGVPPLHF
cdr3_nt: TGTGCCAGCACAAACGGACAGGGGGTTCCACCCCTCCACTTT
d_call: TRBD1
v_call: TRBV11-1
j_call: TRBJ1-6
clone_size: -

cdr3_aa: CASSLVAGGAGELFF
cdr3_nt: TGTGCCAGCAGCTTAGTCGCAGGGGGCGCCGGGGAGCTGTTTTTT
d_call: TRBD1
v_call: TRBV7-9
j_call: TRBJ2-2
clone_size: few

cdr3_aa: CASSVGLAGGPNQQFF
cdr3_nt: TGTGCCAGTAGTGTTGGACTAGCGGGAGGGCCTAATCAGCAGTTCTTC
d_call: TRBD2
v_call: TRBV19
j_call: TRBJ2-1
clone_size: -

cdr3_aa: CASSLLLAKYNEQFF
cdr3_nt: TGTGCCAGCAGCTTACTACTAGCGAAATACAATGAGCAGTTCTTC
d_call: TRBD2
v_call: TRBV7-9
j_call: TRBJ2-1
clone_size: many

cdr3_aa: CASWDRYTDTQYF
cdr3_nt: TGCGCCTCTTGGGACAGATACACAGATACGCAGTATTTT
d_call: TRBD1
v_call: TRBV4-1
j_call: TRBJ2-3
clone_size: -

cdr3_aa: CSARELAGGSIELELFF
cdr3_nt: TGCAGTGCTAGAGAACTAGCGGGGGGTTCGATTGAACTGGAGCTGTTTTTT
d_call: TRBD2
v_call: TRBV20-1
j_call: TRBJ2-2
clone_size: few

cdr3_aa: CASSETQGRGYEQYF
cdr3_nt: TGCGCCAGCAGCGAAACACAGGGGAGGGGCTACGAGCAGTACTTC
d_call: -
v_call: TRBV5-1
j_call: TRBJ2-7
clone_size: many

cdr3_aa: CSATPYLTGNTEAFF
cdr3_nt: TGCAGTGCTACCCCGTACCTGACAGGGAACACTGAAGCTTTCTTT
d_call: -
v_call: TRBV20-1
j_call: TRBJ1-1
clone_size: many

cdr3_aa: CASSWGEDGTTIVQYF
cdr3_nt: TGTGCCAGCAGCTGGGGAGAAGACGGGACCACGATTGTGCAGTACTTC
d_call: -
v_call: TRBV7-2
j_call: TRBJ2-7
clone_size: few

cdr3_aa: CASSLLSGGDLYF
cdr3_nt: TGTGCCAGCAGTTTATTATCGGGAGGCGATCTGTACTTC
d_call: TRBD2
v_call: TRBV12-3/TRBV12-4
j_call: TRBJ2-7
clone_size: -

cdr3_aa: CASSVPWGGGGTDTQYF
cdr3_nt: TGTGCCAGCAGTGTCCCCTGGGGCGGGGGAGGCACAGATACGCAGTATTTT
d_call: TRBD2
v_call: TRBV2
j_call: TRBJ2-3
clone_size: few

cdr3_aa: CASRPPSYNEQFF
cdr3_nt: TGTGCCAGCCGACCCCCCTCCTACAATGAGCAGTTCTTC
d_call: -
v_call: TRBV7-9
j_call: TRBJ2-1
clone_size: many

cdr3_aa: CASNSGLAYEQFF
cdr3_nt: TGTGCCAGCAATTCGGGACTAGCTTATGAGCAGTTCTTC
d_call: TRBD2
v_call: TRBV27
j_call: TRBJ2-1
clone_size: few

cdr3_aa: CASSLYIGDTSTDTQYF
cdr3_nt: TGTGCCAGCAGTTTATATATCGGGGACACTAGCACAGATACGCAGTATTTT
d_call: -
v_call: TRBV27
j_call: TRBJ2-3
clone_size: many

cdr3_aa: CASSKGIEVVRASSTDTQYF
cdr3_nt: TGTGCCAGCAGCAAAGGAATTGAGGTCGTGCGGGCCTCCAGCACAGATACGCAGTATTTT
d_call: -
v_call: TRBV21-1
j_call: TRBJ2-3
clone_size: -

cdr3_aa: CASSPSGQRELFF
cdr3_nt: TGTGCCAGCAGCCCCTCGGGACAGCGGGAGCTGTTTTTT
d_call: TRBD1
v_call: TRBV9
j_call: TRBJ2-2
clone_size: few

cdr3_aa: CASSLRPGDYIKETQYF
cdr3_nt: TGCGCCAGCAGCTTGCGGCCAGGGGATTACATTAAAGAGACCCAGTACTTC
d_call: -
v_call: TRBV5-1
j_call: TRBJ2-5
clone_size: many

cdr3_aa: CASSPRVRGLGEQYF
cdr3_nt: TGTGCCAGCAGCCCACGGGTCAGGGGGCTGGGCGAGCAGTACTTC
d_call: TRBD1
v_call: TRBV5-6
j_call: TRBJ2-7
clone_size: -

cdr3_aa: CASSFAGGLSYEQYF
cdr3_nt: TGCGCCAGCAGTTTCGCGGGGGGCCTCTCCTACGAGCAGTACTTC
d_call: TRBD2
v_call: TRBV5-1
j_call: TRBJ2-7
clone_size: many

cdr3_aa: CSASTPQFF
cdr3_nt: TGCAGTGCCAGTACCCCGCAGTTCTTC
d_call: -
v_call: TRBV20-1
j_call: TRBJ2-1
clone_size: -

cdr3_aa: CSVSATIDRGRNYGYTF
cdr3_nt: TGCAGCGTTTCCGCAACTATAGACAGGGGGCGGAACTATGGCTACACCTTC
d_call: TRBD1
v_call: TRBV29-1
j_call: TRBJ1-2
clone_size: -

cdr3_aa: CASSLSGGWGNEQFF
cdr3_nt: TGTGCCAGCAGTTTAAGCGGGGGCTGGGGCAATGAGCAGTTCTTC
d_call: TRBD2
v_call: TRBV27
j_call: TRBJ2-1
clone_size: -

cdr3_aa: CASSQDGSLIYEQYF
cdr3_nt: TGCGCCAGCAGCCAAGACGGGTCGTTAATCTACGAGCAGTACTTC
d_call: -
v_call: TRBV4-3
j_call: TRBJ2-7
clone_size: -

cdr3_aa: CSATSSGTVPDTQYF
cdr3_nt: TGCAGTGCCACGTCTAGCGGGACTGTACCAGATACGCAGTATTTT
d_call: TRBD2
v_call: TRBV20-1
j_call: TRBJ2-3
clone_size: -

cdr3_aa: CASSVSLQAPEQYF
cdr3_nt: TGTGCCAGCAGCGTATCCCTCCAAGCACCCGAGCAGTACTTC
d_call: -
v_call: TRBV9
j_call: TRBJ2-7
clone_size: few

cdr3_aa: CASSLTGMGTEAFF
cdr3_nt: TGTGCCAGCAGCTTAACAGGGATGGGGACTGAAGCTTTCTTT
d_call: -
v_call: TRBV7-3
j_call: TRBJ1-1
clone_size: -

cdr3_aa: CASSQPQGNNEQFF
cdr3_nt: TGTGCCAGCAGCCAACCCCAGGGAAACAATGAGCAGTTCTTC
d_call: -
v_call: TRBV16
j_call: TRBJ2-1
clone_size: few

cdr3_aa: CASSIFSGGGSSYNEQFF
cdr3_nt: TGTGCCAGTAGTATTTTTAGCGGGGGGGGATCCTCCTACAATGAGCAGTTCTTC
d_call: TRBD2
v_call: TRBV19
j_call: TRBJ2-1
clone_size: few

cdr3_aa: CASSLGRESSYEQYF
cdr3_nt: TGTGCCAGCAGCTTGGGGAGAGAGAGCTCCTACGAGCAGTACTTC
d_call: -
v_call: TRBV7-9
j_call: TRBJ2-7
clone_size: few

cdr3_aa: CAISAPRIAKNIQYF
cdr3_nt: TGTGCCATCAGTGCCCCTCGGATAGCCAAAAACATTCAGTACTTC
d_call: -
v_call: TRBV10-3
j_call: TRBJ2-4
clone_size: once

cdr3_aa: CASSPQDTLYEQYF
cdr3_nt: TGCGCCAGCAGCCCCCAGGACACCCTTTACGAGCAGTACTTC
d_call: -
v_call: TRBV4-3
j_call: TRBJ2-7
clone_size: many

cdr3_aa: CASSFEGYTGELFF
cdr3_nt: TGTGCCAGCAGCTTCGAGGGGTACACCGGGGAGCTGTTTTTT
d_call: -
v_call: TRBV7-2
j_call: TRBJ2-2
clone_size: -

cdr3_aa: CASTQGGNEQFF
cdr3_nt: TGTGCCAGCACCCAAGGGGGCAATGAGCAGTTCTTC
d_call: -
v_call: TRBV27
j_call: TRBJ2-1
clone_size: many

cdr3_aa: CASSQDRMGGVTYEQYF
cdr3_nt: TGTGCCAGCAGCCAAGATAGAATGGGCGGGGTTACCTACGAGCAGTACTTC
d_call: -
v_call: TRBV14
j_call: TRBJ2-7
clone_size: few

cdr3_aa: CASSSGLSTDTQYF
cdr3_nt: TGTGCCAGCAGTTCGGGACTTTCCACAGATACGCAGTATTTT
d_call: -
v_call: TRBV6-5
j_call: TRBJ2-3
clone_size: few

cdr3_aa: CASSRSRTVYHSYEQYF
cdr3_nt: TGTGCCAGCAGCAGAAGCAGGACAGTCTACCATTCCTACGAGCAGTACTTC
d_call: -
v_call: TRBV21-1
j_call: TRBJ2-7
clone_size: many

cdr3_aa: CASSQEDSGTYEQYF
cdr3_nt: TGCGCCAGCAGCCAAGAGGATAGCGGAACCTACGAGCAGTACTTC
d_call: -
v_call: TRBV4-3
j_call: TRBJ2-7
clone_size: many

cdr3_aa: CASSLVQGYEQYF
cdr3_nt: TGTGCCAGCAGTTTGGTCCAGGGGTACGAGCAGTACTTC
d_call: -
v_call: TRBV28
j_call: TRBJ2-7
clone_size: -

cdr3_aa: CATSRDRSGRAYEQYF
cdr3_nt: TGTGCCACCAGCAGAGATCGTAGCGGGAGGGCCTACGAGCAGTACTTC
d_call: TRBD2
v_call: TRBV15
j_call: TRBJ2-7
clone_size: few

cdr3_aa: CASSVYFQETQYF
cdr3_nt: TGTGCCAGCAGTGTTTACTTCCAAGAGACCCAGTACTTC
d_call: -
v_call: TRBV2
j_call: TRBJ2-5
clone_size: few

cdr3_aa: CASRIRIAGPESGELFF
cdr3_nt: TGTGCCAGCAGGATAAGAATAGCGGGACCTGAGTCGGGGGAGCTGTTTTTT
d_call: TRBD2
v_call: TRBV12-3/TRBV12-4
j_call: TRBJ2-2
clone_size: -

cdr3_aa: CASSYVADNQPQHF
cdr3_nt: TGTGCCAGCAGTTACGTGGCGGACAATCAGCCCCAGCATTTT
d_call: -
v_call: TRBV6-2/TRBV6-3
j_call: TRBJ1-5
clone_size: few

cdr3_aa: CASSLSVGELFF
cdr3_nt: TGTGCCAGCAGTTTATCCGTCGGGGAGCTGTTTTTT
d_call: -
v_call: TRBV28
j_call: TRBJ2-2
clone_size: -

cdr3_aa: CATSTEGQPLAGGQRDTQYF
cdr3_nt: TGTGCCACCAGCACTGAGGGACAACCTCTAGCGGGAGGGCAGCGGGATACGCAGTATTTT
d_call: TRBD2
v_call: TRBV15
j_call: TRBJ2-3
clone_size: many

cdr3_aa: CAINDDRITDTQYF
cdr3_nt: TGTGCCATCAACGACGACAGGATAACAGATACGCAGTATTTT
d_call: -
v_call: TRBV10-3
j_call: TRBJ2-3
clone_size: many

cdr3_aa: CASSPIGVNEQFF
cdr3_nt: TGTGCCAGCAGCCCCATTGGGGTCAATGAGCAGTTCTTC
d_call: -
v_call: TRBV7-9
j_call: TRBJ2-1
clone_size: many

cdr3_aa: CSVGTAGEDSYEQYF
cdr3_nt: TGCAGCGTTGGAACGGCCGGGGAGGACTCCTACGAGCAGTACTTC
d_call: -
v_call: TRBV29-1
j_call: TRBJ2-7
clone_size: -

cdr3_aa: CAKSRGPFYEQYF
cdr3_nt: TGTGCCAAGTCACGAGGCCCCTTTTACGAGCAGTACTTC
d_call: -
v_call: TRBV7-9
j_call: TRBJ2-7
clone_size: -

cdr3_aa: CASSPAVDTSPLHF
cdr3_nt: TGCGCCAGCAGCCCAGCGGTAGATACTTCACCCCTCCACTTT
d_call: -
v_call: TRBV4-1
j_call: TRBJ1-6
clone_size: many

cdr3_aa: CASSMRDNYNEQFF
cdr3_nt: TGTGCCAGTAGCATGAGGGACAACTACAATGAGCAGTTCTTC
d_call: -
v_call: TRBV19
j_call: TRBJ2-1
clone_size: -

cdr3_aa: CASSWRVPPQSYNEQFF
cdr3_nt: TGTGCCAGCAGCTGGAGGGTGCCCCCCCAGTCCTACAATGAGCAGTTCTTC
d_call: -
v_call: TRBV7-8
j_call: TRBJ2-1
clone_size: many

cdr3_aa: CATSRDIGDTQYF
cdr3_nt: TGTGCCACCAGCAGGGACATTGGGGATACGCAGTATTTT
d_call: -
v_call: TRBV15
j_call: TRBJ2-3
clone_size: many

cdr3_aa: CSVSGGSSYEQYF
cdr3_nt: TGCAGCGTGTCTGGCGGTAGCTCCTACGAGCAGTACTTC
d_call: -
v_call: TRBV29-1
j_call: TRBJ2-7
clone_size: -

cdr3_aa: CASMAYGDRGAYEQYF
cdr3_nt: TGTGCCAGCATGGCTTATGGGGACAGGGGGGCCTACGAGCAGTACTTC
d_call: TRBD1
v_call: TRBV27
j_call: TRBJ2-7
clone_size: -

cdr3_aa: CASSLLQGIWDEQFF
cdr3_nt: TGTGCCAGCAGTTTATTACAGGGGATTTGGGATGAGCAGTTCTTC
d_call: TRBD1
v_call: TRBV27
j_call: TRBJ2-1
clone_size: few